Here is one T cell receptor (beta chain) with its context. What it recognizes is unknown. At one end the junction does not follow the germline gene, possibly because of a read error. The data belong to a study of T cells in Graves' hyperthyroidism and ophthalmopathy. Overall study findings and caveats: In validation, the model predicted ophthalmopathy. These predictions came a median about 6.5 months before onset. Most thyroid clonotypes with frequency above 0.001 were detected in blood.

Patients having uncontrolled infection, another autoimmune disease, pregnancy or lactation were not included. Orbital computed tomography and thyroid ultrasound, together with serum TRAb and thyroxine and clinical symptoms, were used for diagnoses. Germline V gene lookup returns CDR1 KGHDR and CDR2 SFDVKD. There are 11 residues in the CDR3. Template material for amplifying TCR beta CDR3 regions consisted of RNA transcripts. The study used the HTBI primer set for a first-round RT-PCR of the TCR CDR3. TCRdb fed the multiplex PCR reads into MiXCR, producing one record per CDR3 protein. There are about 640,000 distinct CDR3 sequences in the sample; nearly 45% occur only once, and under 8.5% lies in the top ten.

Material for sequencing was peripheral blood or thyroid tissue (not recorded which). This clonotype was obtained from an adult man with Graves' disease, either hyperthyroidism or ophthalmopathy (not recorded which). V gene TRBV24-1 combines with J gene TRBJ2-1; D remains unclear. The CDR3 coding sequence is TGTGCCACCAGTGACTACAGTGAGCAGTTCTTC. It is translated as CATSDYSEQFF.